What follows is one T cell receptor beta chain and its context. The data originate from a study of OX40 agonist ivuxolimab in advanced cancers. Study-wide background: Those treated in dose escalation had hepatocellular carcinoma, melanoma, renal cell cancer or head and neck cancer.

The germline gives CDR1 SGHTS, CDR2 YDEGEE. The CDR3 sequence is 14 residues long. V was pared by 4 bases and J by 8 bases, with 11 bases of the junction left unmatched. The protocol was immunoSEQ multiplex PCR, while the TCRdb copy is restricted to in-frame clones and leaves out a portion. The sample shows around 62,000 clones, roughly 84% of them seen only once. The specimen comprised CD4+ or CD8+ T cells sorted from blood, sampled in a trial of the OX40 agonist ivuxolimab. This TCR was recovered from an adult with an advanced solid tumor such as melanoma, head and neck, liver or kidney cancer. This chain joins TRBV5-8 and TRBJ1-1; 7 bases map to TRBD1. CDR3 amino acids: CASSKGAGAHEAFF. The DNA of the CDR3 is TGTGCCAGCAGCAAGGGGGCAGGCGCGCACGAAGCTTTCTTT.